This record looks at one T cell receptor beta chain sequence and its context. Its antigen is not identified. This sample stems from a study of T cell responses to AZD1222 COVID-19 vaccine. Points from the study as a whole: CD4 TCRs covered the whole spike, strongest at regions 160-218 and 743-854.

Germline V gene lookup returns CDR1 SGHTA and CDR2 FQGTGA. V was shortened by 5 bases and J by 4 bases, with 20 bases between the two germline ends. The CDR3 spans 16 residues. The assay was immunoSEQ multiplex PCR, and TCRdb's table has in-frame clones only and misses some. This sample carries tens of thousands of clones, more than 80% of them seen once, and the ten largest clones take around 6%. The source was peripheral blood, collected on day 0 of AZD1222 vaccination. This TCR came from an adult in good health. The chain has TRBV7-3 and TRBJ1-2, with TRBD1 as a possible D gene (6 bases). CDR3 sequence (DNA): TGTGCCAGCAGCCAAGGCCCTCCGGGGGCGGTCTATGGCTACACCTTC. Its protein is CASSQGPPGAVYGYTF.